One sample yielded the 9 T cell receptor beta chains listed below, sequenced in a study of radiation and T cells in renal cell carcinoma. The repertoire was sequenced with immunoSEQ multiplex PCR; TCRdb's copy has only in-frame clones and lacks some. The table shows 140,000 or so clones, with roughly 88% occurring only once. Indicated time point: baseline pretreatment blood. Treatment denoted: 15 Gy SBRT to primary tumor, nephrectomy 4 weeks later. The starting material was blood, obtained from a patient whose treatment included radiotherapy and nephrectomy. These TCRs come from a woman aged 45-65 years with renal cell carcinoma.

The chain is built from TRBV9 and TRBJ2-1; 9 bases agree with TRBD2. With V trimmed by 0 bases and J by 5 bases, 3 bases remained unmatched. The CDR3 contains 15 residues. From germline, CDR1 is SGDLS and CDR2 YYNGEE. The CDR3 coding sequence is TGTGCCAGCAGCGTAGCGCTAGCGGGGAACAATGAGCAGTTCTTC. Translating gives CASSVALAGNNEQFF. Full variable domain (outside the CDR3, taken from reference TRBV9 and TRBJ2-1): DSGVTQTPKHLITATGQRVTLRCSPRSGDLSVYWYQQSLDQGLQFLIQYYNGEERAKGNILERFSAQQFPDLHSELNLSSLELGDSALYFCASSVALAGNNEQFFGPGTRLTVL.

This chain connects TRBV7-9 to TRBJ2-1; 9 nucleotides align to TRBD1. V shed 6 bases, J shed 7 bases, and the junction held 1 base outside the gene matches. CDR1 is SEHNR and CDR2 is FQNEAQ in the germline V gene (reference sequence). CDR3 length: 12 amino acids. The chain's CDR3 is CASRDRGNEQFF. In nucleotides, the CDR3 is TGTGCCAGCAGGGACAGGGGAAATGAGCAGTTCTTC.

V and J are TRBV19 and TRBJ1-2; D not resolved. The V gene's germline CDR1 is LNHDA and CDR2 SQIVND (reference sequence). This CDR3 spans 17 amino acids. Trimming shortened V by 3 bases and J by 4 bases, and 21 bases separated the two germline ends. CDR3 protein: CASSILHDRLASYGYTF. Written as DNA, the CDR3 is TGTGCCAGTAGTATTCTGCATGACCGGCTAGCGAGCTATGGCTACACCTTC.

The genes are TRBV7-2 and TRBJ2-1; D is perhaps TRBD2 (6 bases). V was pared by 3 bases and J by 0 bases, with 12 bases between. The CDR3 has 16 amino acids. Per the germline V gene, CDR1 is SGHTA and CDR2 is FQGNSA. CDR3 sequence reads: CASSFGSGSSYNEQFF. DNA of the CDR3: TGTGCCAGCAGCTTCGGTAGCGGAAGCTCCTACAATGAGCAGTTCTTC. Full variable domain (missing parts from reference TRBV7-2 and TRBJ2-1): GAGVSQSPSNKVTEKGKDVELRCDPISGHTALYWYRQSLGQGLEFLIYFQGNSAPDKSGLPSDRFSAERTGGSVSTLTIQRTQQEDSAVYLCASSFGSGSSYNEQFFGPGTRLTVL.

V usage is TRBV28 and J usage is TRBJ2-7; D unresolved. The V gene lost 6 bases and the J gene lost 7 bases, with 19 bases spanning the gap. CDR1 and CDR2 (germline): MDHEN, SYDVKM. The CDR3 covers 14 residues. The CDR3 protein is CASRRVTSPREQYF. In DNA, the CDR3 is TGTGCCAGCAGAAGGGTGACCTCCCCGAGAGAGCAGTACTTC.

V is TRBV7-6 and J is TRBJ2-1; perhaps TRBD2 as D (5 bases). The CDR3 totals 15 residues. The V gene's germline CDR1 is SGHVS and CDR2 FNYEAQ. Trimming took 1 base from V and 9 from J, leaving 16 bases between them. CDR3 coding DNA: TGTGCCAGCAGCTTAGAAGAAGCCACCCGGGGTGAGCAGTTCTTC. Translating it yields CASSLEEATRGEQFF.

The rearrangement uses TRBV7-2 and TRBJ1-2, with 7 bases fitting TRBD1. This CDR3 has 15 residues. V trimming: 1 base; J trimming: 3 bases; junction bases outside the gene matches: 5. Germline CDR1 is SGHTA and CDR2 is FQGNSA. In DNA, the CDR3 is TGTGCCAGCAGCTTAGAGGGGGACAGCGACTATGGCTACACCTTC. It translates to CASSLEGDSDYGYTF.

V is TRBV6-5 and J is TRBJ2-7; a possible D gene is TRBD1 (6 bases). V was pared by 8 bases and J by 1 base, with 12 bases between. The CDR3 contains 13 residues. In germline, CDR1 is MNHEY, CDR2 SVGAGI. CDR3 residues: CASRDTSSYEQYF. CDR3 nucleotide sequence: TGTGCCAGCCGGGACACCTCTTCCTACGAGCAGTACTTC.

The rearrangement uses TRBV12-1 and TRBJ1-1. TRBV12-1 represents a pseudogene. This CDR3 contains 14 residues. The CDR3 nucleotides are TGTGCCAGCAGCTTTCCAGACCCTTCTACTGAAGCTTTCTTT. Amino acids: CASSFPDPSTEAFF.